The clone carrying this T cell receptor (beta chain) was observed once. Its target is unknown. Germline V gives CDR1 MDHEN, CDR2 SYDVKM. V shed 3 bases and J shed 3 bases, with 12 bases lying between them. The CDR3 contains 15 residues. The PCR ran on 60 Vbeta and 13 Jbeta primers. Libraries were prepared by immunoSEQ multiplex PCR; TCRdb keeps only in-frame clonotypes and omits some of them. The repertoire includes about 200,000 clones, roughly 80% of them detected once, and 1.5% to 2% sits in the top ten. This record belongs to a study of cytomegalovirus exposure and HLA in healthy donors. General study findings and limits: Through in vitro validation, a few CMV-associated chains were shown to be specific for CMV antigens.

The sample consisted of PBMCs. The source is a man between 50 and 59 years old in good health and CMV-seronegative. The chain carries TRBV28 and TRBJ1-5, with D perhaps TRBD1 (5 bases). The DNA of the CDR3 is TGTGCCAGCAGTTTGGTAGGGGCTTTCAATCAGCCCCAGCATTTT. Translated, it gives CASSLVGAFNQPQHF. The entire variable domain, with the rest obtained from reference TRBV28 and TRBJ1-5, is as follows: DVKVTQSSRYLVKRTGEKVFLECVQDMDHENMFWYRQDPGLGLRLIYFSYDVKMKEKGDIPEGYSVSREKKERFSLILESASTNQTSMYLCASSLVGAFNQPQHFGDGTRLSIL.